This entry lists 16 T cell receptor beta chains sequenced from one sample in a study of T cell responses to AZD1222 COVID-19 vaccine. The protocol was immunoSEQ multiplex PCR, while the TCRdb copy is restricted to in-frame clones and leaves out a portion. Of about 180,000 clones listed, 87% are singletons. The source was peripheral blood, collected on day 0 of AZD1222 vaccination. These receptor sequences come from an adult in good health.

The chain is built from TRBV5-5 and TRBJ2-7; no definite D call. With 4 bases removed from V and 3 bases from J, the gap between germline ends came to 14 bases. The CDR3 totals 14 residues. CDR1 and CDR2 from the germline V gene are SGHKS and YYEKEE (reference sequence). CDR3 in DNA: TGTGCCAGCAGCCCAACAGTATCCTTCTACGAGCAGTACTTC. As protein: CASSPTVSFYEQYF.

The genes are TRBV5-1 and TRBJ2-7; the D call may be TRBD1 or TRBD2 (6 bases each). The CDR3 covers 17 residues. The germline V gene has CDR1 SGHRS and CDR2 YFSETQ. V shed 3 bases and J shed 2 bases, with 21 bases lying between them. CDR3 amino acids: CASSSTGGGKYPYEQYF. The CDR3 DNA is TGCGCCAGCAGCTCTACTGGAGGGGGAAAATATCCCTACGAGCAGTACTTC. The variable domain in full, with the rest retrieved from reference TRBV5-1 and TRBJ2-7, is KAGVTQTPRYLIKTRGQQVTLSCSPISGHRSVSWYQQTPGQGLQFLFEYFSETQRNKGNFPGRFSGRQFSNSRSEMNVSTLELGDSALYLCASSSTGGGKYPYEQYFGPGTRLTVT.

This chain links TRBV5-5 with TRBJ2-7; 9 bases fit TRBD1. Trimming cost V 1 base and J 1 base; bases outside gene matches: 12. The CDR3 has 18 residues. Per the germline V gene, CDR1 is SGHKS and CDR2 is YYEKEE (reference sequence). As DNA, the CDR3 is TGTGCCAGCAGCTTGTTATGGGGACAGGGCAAAAATTCCTACGAGCAGTACTTC. Translation gives CASSLLWGQGKNSYEQYF.

V gene TRBV19 combines with J gene TRBJ1-2; D is possibly TRBD1 (5 bases). The length of the CDR3 is 15 residues. CDR1 is LNHDA, CDR2 SQIVND, per germline (reference sequence). With 0 bases removed from V and 4 bases from J, the gap between germline ends came to 12 bases. CDR3 sequence reads: CASSIESAGSYGYTF. In DNA, the CDR3 is TGTGCCAGTAGTATAGAGTCTGCAGGGAGCTATGGCTACACCTTC. Full variable domain (missing parts from reference TRBV19 and TRBJ1-2): DGGITQSPKYLFRKEGQNVTLSCEQNLNHDAMYWYRQDPGQGLRLIYYSQIVNDFQKGDIAEGYSVSREKKESFPLTVTSAQKNPTAFYLCASSIESAGSYGYTFGSGTRLTVV.

This clone was found once. The rearrangement uses TRBV7-6 and TRBJ2-2; D unresolved. Per the germline V gene, CDR1 is SGHVS and CDR2 is FNYEAQ. The V gene lost 1 base and the J gene lost 2 bases, with 8 bases spanning the gap. This CDR3 region has 15 residues. The CDR3 sequence is CASSLVVSNTGELFF. CDR3 in DNA: TGTGCCAGCAGCTTAGTCGTTTCAAACACCGGGGAGCTGTTTTTT.

This chain joins TRBV7-2 and TRBJ2-7; 8 nucleotides align to TRBD1. Per the germline V gene, CDR1 is SGHTA and CDR2 is FQGNSA. The CDR3 runs 15 residues. V was pared by 3 bases and J by 3 bases, with 7 bases of the junction left unmatched. The CDR3 bases are TGTGCCAGCAGCTTCGGACAGGGTGTCGGCTACGAGCAGTACTTC. Protein: CASSFGQGVGYEQYF.

This rearrangement joins TRBV28 to TRBJ1-5, with TRBD1 matching over 9 bases. Trimming removed 5 bases from V and 7 bases from J; junction bases left unmatched: 9. Germline-derived CDR1 and CDR2 are MDHEN and SYDVKM. CDR3 length: 15 amino acids. The CDR3 bases are TGTGCCAGCAGTCTTCCCGGGACAGGGAACCAGCCCCAGCATTTT. Translated, it gives CASSLPGTGNQPQHF.

The V call is TRBV24-1, the J call TRBJ1-4; no definite D call. This CDR3 has 13 residues. CDR1 is KGHDR and CDR2 is SFDVKD in the germline V gene. Trimming removed 4 bases at V and 7 bases at J, with 9 bases between. CDR3 bases: TGTGCCACCAGTGACTTCGGATCTGAAAAACTGTTTTTT. Translation: CATSDFGSEKLFF.

CDR3 in DNA: TGTGCCAGCAGCGGGACTAGCTATTCGGGTGTGCAGTACTTC. It codes for CASSGTSYSGVQYF. The rearrangement joins TRBV6-5 to TRBJ2-7; TRBD2 matches 9 bases. CDR1 and CDR2 from the germline V gene are MNHEY and SVGAGI. The length of the CDR3 is 14 residues. V lost 6 bases, J lost 9 bases, and 12 bases stayed unmatched.

The chain employs TRBV7-2 and TRBJ1-2; D unresolved. The V and J ends lost 4 bases and 10 bases respectively, with 19 bases between them. The length of the CDR3 is 14 residues. Germline CDR1 reads SGHTA; CDR2 reads FQGNSA. DNA for the CDR3: TGTGCCAGCAGCTCCAGGACTGTTCCAGTCGACTACACCTTC. Translated: CASSSRTVPVDYTF.

This clone was recorded only once. The V and J genes are TRBV21-1 and TRBJ1-5. TRBV21-1 is an annotated pseudogene. The CDR3 contains 15 residues. The CDR3 region is CASRKREVPNQPQHF. DNA of the CDR3: TGTGCCAGCAGAAAAAGGGAGGTACCTAATCAGCCCCAGCATTTT.

This chain connects TRBV19 to TRBJ2-1; 12 bases are shared with TRBD2. V gave up 5 bases and J gave up 2 bases; unmatched junction bases: 4. CDR3 length: 16 amino acids. CDR1 and CDR2 (germline): LNHDA, SQIVND (reference sequence). This CDR3 reads CASSLRTSGAYNEQFF. DNA of the CDR3: TGTGCCAGTAGTCTTAGGACTAGCGGGGCCTACAATGAGCAGTTCTTC. The full variable domain, in which reference TRBV19 and TRBJ2-1 provide the parts outside the CDR3, is DGGITQSPKYLFRKEGQNVTLSCEQNLNHDAMYWYRQDPGQGLRLIYYSQIVNDFQKGDIAEGYSVSREKKESFPLTVTSAQKNPTAFYLCASSLRTSGAYNEQFFGPGTRLTVL.

The chain links TRBV21-1 to TRBJ2-7; the D call of TRBD1 is as the table states it, not checked on the DNA. TRBV21-1 is termed a pseudogene. The CDR3 contains 15 residues. In DNA form, the CDR3 reads TGTGCCAGCAGCAAAGTCCCGGACAGGTTTCACGAGCAGTACTTC. It yields the protein CASSKVPDRFHEQYF.

The rearrangement links TRBV24-1 to TRBJ1-4; 8 bases agree with TRBD1. The CDR3 sequence is 13 residues long. In germline, CDR1 is KGHDR, CDR2 SFDVKD. The J segment lost 8 bases and the V segment lost 9 bases, leaving 7 bases of the junction unmatched. The CDR3 sequence is CATLDRGEEKLFF. The CDR3 nucleotides read TGTGCCACCCTCGACAGGGGTGAGGAAAAACTGTTTTTT.

This rearrangement joins TRBV28 to TRBJ2-1; 7 positions agree with TRBD2. J was trimmed by 4 bases and V by 5 bases; bases with no gene match: 8. The germline gives CDR1 MDHEN, CDR2 SYDVKM. The CDR3 length is 15 residues. DNA of the CDR3: TGTGCCAGCAGTCCCGCCGGGACTACATACAATGAGCAGTTCTTC. This encodes CASSPAGTTYNEQFF.

This clone came up once. V usage is TRBV9 and J usage is TRBJ2-1; 8 nucleotides agree with TRBD2. Per germline, CDR1 SGDLS and CDR2 YYNGEE. With V trimmed by 0 bases and J by 7 bases, 6 bases remained unmatched. The CDR3 spans 15 residues. DNA for the CDR3: TGTGCCAGCAGCGTAGACGGGACTAGATCGAATGAGCAGTTCTTC. It is translated as CASSVDGTRSNEQFF. Complete variable domain (other parts from reference TRBV9 and TRBJ2-1): DSGVTQTPKHLITATGQRVTLRCSPRSGDLSVYWYQQSLDQGLQFLIQYYNGEERAKGNILERFSAQQFPDLHSELNLSSLELGDSALYFCASSVDGTRSNEQFFGPGTRLTVL.